The rows below give T cell receptor beta chains drawn from one sample of a study of radiotherapy plus CTLA-4 blockade in lung cancer. This table comes from immunoSEQ multiplex PCR, and its TCRdb copy is limited to in-frame clones, with some not included. The table includes over 85,000 clones, roughly 88% detected once. The sample in question was peripheral blood, obtained from a patient treated with radiotherapy plus ipilimumab. These receptors all come from a human donor with non-small cell lung cancer that progressed on radiotherapy plus ipilimumab. Each CDR3 is given with its conserved first and last residue. D genes are given only for firm matches. The listing skips clone size in some rows; elsewhere it reads once, few, many or a size class.

-	TRBV7-3	TRBJ2-2	-	TGTGCCAGCAGCCGAAAGGGGGGATTCAACACCGGGGAGCTGTTTTTT	CASSRKGGFNTGELFF
-	TRBV6-5	TRBJ2-7	TRBD2	TGTGCCAGCAGCCAAAGACTAGCGGGAGGGGTCGAGCAGTACTTC	CASSQRLAGGVEQYF
-	TRBV6-6	TRBJ1-2	TRBD1	TGTGCCAGCAGTCCGGCAGGGGGCGGGGGTGGCTACACCTTC	CASSPAGGGGGYTF
-	TRBV7-6	TRBJ2-1	-	TGTGCCAGCAGCTCGCCGCGGGATGAGCAGTTCTTC	CASSSPRDEQFF
-	TRBV10-3	TRBJ1-1	-	TGTGCCATCAGCCATACTGACAGACAAGAAGCTTTCTTT	CAISHTDRQEAFF
-	TRBV6-1	TRBJ1-5	-	TGTGCCAGCAGTGAATTCCTGTTAAATTATCAGCCCCAGCATTTT	CASSEFLLNYQPQHF
-	TRBV2	TRBJ2-7	-	TGTGCCAGCAACAGGGATGTAGACGAGCAGTACTTC	CASNRDVDEQYF
-	TRBV27	TRBJ2-3	-	TGTGCCAGCAGTTTATTTGGGAGCGGGAGCACAGATACGCAGTATTTT	CASSLFGSGSTDTQYF
-	TRBV7-7	TRBJ2-7	-	TGTGCTAGCAGTCCCGGAGGACAGTACCACGAGCAGTACTTC	CASSPGGQYHEQYF
-	TRBV30	TRBJ2-5	TRBD1	TGTGCCTGGAGAAGACAGGGTTCGGAGACCCAGTACTTC	CAWRRQGSETQYF
once	TRBV5-1	TRBJ2-3	-	TGCGCCAGCAGCTTGGACGGGAGTCCACCGAGCACAGATACGCAGTATTTT	CASSLDGSPPSTDTQYF
-	TRBV5-1	TRBJ2-5	TRBD1	TGCGCCAGCAGCCTACAGGGGATGAGAGAGACCCAGTACTTC	CASSLQGMRETQYF
once	TRBV11-2	TRBJ2-5	-	TGTGCCAGCAGCCCCCGCGGCAGGGGGGGTCAAGAGACCCAGTACTTC	CASSPRGRGGQETQYF
-	TRBV6-1	TRBJ1-1	-	TGTGCCAGCTCCCTACAGGGTGGAGGCACTGAAGCTTTCTTT	CASSLQGGGTEAFF
-	TRBV7-8	TRBJ1-2	-	TGTGCCAGCAGCCCAGACAGAAACTATGGCTACACCTTC	CASSPDRNYGYTF
-	TRBV2	TRBJ2-7	TRBD2	TGTGCCAGCTTACCTAGCGGGAGAATTAACTACGAGCAGTACTTC	CASLPSGRINYEQYF
-	TRBV5-1	TRBJ2-7	-	TGCGCCAGCAGCTTGAACGAAGACTCTCCGGACGAGCAGTACTTC	CASSLNEDSPDEQYF
-	TRBV18	TRBJ2-2	TRBD1	TGTGCCAGCTCACCACCGGGTGGACAGGGAGTCGGGGAGCTGTTTTTT	CASSPPGGQGVGELFF
once	TRBV10-2	TRBJ2-7	-	TGCGCCAGCAGTGAGTCACTTCTGGTCTACGAGCAGTACTTC	CASSESLLVYEQYF
few	TRBV28	TRBJ2-4	TRBD1	TGTGCCAGCACCCAGGGGGCGGGCCTAGCCAAAAACATTCAGTACTTC	CASTQGAGLAKNIQYF
-	TRBV4-1	TRBJ2-5	-	TGCGCCAGCAGCCAAGATGAAGGACGGCGGGAGACCCAGTACTTC	CASSQDEGRRETQYF
-	TRBV11-2	TRBJ2-7	-	TGTGCCAGCAGCTTAGTAGGGGTCGAGCAGTACTTC	CASSLVGVEQYF
-	TRBV10-3	TRBJ1-5	-	TGTGCCATCAGTGACCACCCGGAGCAGCCCCAGCATTTT	CAISDHPEQPQHF
-	TRBV6-6	TRBJ1-5	-	TGTGCCAGCAGAGGTCAGGGAGGGGGCAATCAGCCCCAGCATTTT	CASRGQGGGNQPQHF
-	TRBV18	TRBJ2-5	TRBD1	TGTGCCAGCTCACCGATACGACAGGGGGCCGAGACCCAGTACTTC	CASSPIRQGAETQYF
-	TRBV5-4	TRBJ1-2	-	TGTGCCAGCAGAGCAAGAGGGGTTTTATACTATGGCTACACCTTC	CASRARGVLYYGYTF
-	TRBV18	TRBJ2-1	-	TGTGCCAGCTCACCACGAAGACAGGGAAGCGGGGCGGGTATCTCCTACAATGAGCAGTTCTTC	CASSPRRQGSGAGISYNEQFF
once	TRBV19	TRBJ1-2	TRBD1	TGTGCCAGTACTCCGGTCACAGGGGGCTATGGCTACACCTTC	CASTPVTGGYGYTF
-	TRBV6-5	TRBJ2-3	-	TGTGCCAGCAGTTACGGGGCAGGGAACACAGATACGCAGTATTTT	CASSYGAGNTDTQYF
few	TRBV7-9	TRBJ1-4	-	TGTGCCAGCAGCCCAAGACTCGACGGAGCAACTAATGAAAAACTGTTTTTT	CASSPRLDGATNEKLFF
once	TRBV7-9	TRBJ2-5	TRBD2	TGTGCCAGCAGCTTCCGGCTAGCGGGAGGAATAGAGACCCAGTACTTC	CASSFRLAGGIETQYF
-	TRBV6-1	TRBJ2-7	TRBD2	TGTGCCAGCAGGGAATCGAGCGGGATCCTCTCCTACGAGCAGTACTTC	CASRESSGILSYEQYF
-	TRBV5-4	TRBJ2-7	TRBD2	TGTGCCAGCAGTTGGACTAGCGGTAGCTCCTACGAGCAGTACTTC	CASSWTSGSSYEQYF
-	TRBV15	TRBJ1-2	TRBD1	TGTGCCACCAGCAGAGAGTACCCGACAGGGATCGGTGGCTACACCTTC	CATSREYPTGIGGYTF
-	TRBV6-4	TRBJ1-2	-	TGTGCCAGCAGTGACACAGGCCTAGGCTACACCTTC	CASSDTGLGYTF
-	TRBV13	TRBJ2-3	-	TGTGCCAGCAGGGTGCCTAGCACAGATACGCAGTATTTT	CASRVPSTDTQYF
-	TRBV9	TRBJ2-3	TRBD2	TGTGCCAGCAGCGGTCTAGCGGGAGGAGGCGCAGATACGCAGTATTTT	CASSGLAGGGADTQYF
-	TRBV11-2	TRBJ2-1	-	TGTGCCAGCAGCCCGGTAGTGCGGAACTACAATGAGCAGTTCTTC	CASSPVVRNYNEQFF
-	TRBV6-6	TRBJ2-5	TRBD2	TGTGCCAGCAGTTACGCGGGGGGCGGAGAGACCCAGTACTTC	CASSYAGGGETQYF
-	TRBV10-2	TRBJ2-2	TRBD1	TGCGCCAGCAGAGCTACCGGGGACAGGGGAGTTACGGGCCTCGGGGAGCTGTTTTTT	CASRATGDRGVTGLGELFF
-	TRBV4-1	TRBJ1-2	-	TGCGCCAGCAGCCAAGGGGGGGCTACTAACTATGGCTACACCTTC	CASSQGGATNYGYTF
-	TRBV27	TRBJ2-3	TRBD2	TGTGCCAGCAGTCTCGAAGCGGGAGTCGCTTCAGGGTCGCAGTATTTT	CASSLEAGVASGSQYF
-	TRBV19	TRBJ1-1	-	TGTGCCAGTAGTATCCGGGTGGGAACTGAAGCTTTCTTT	CASSIRVGTEAFF
once	TRBV19	TRBJ1-2	-	TGTGCCAGCAAAGAAGGACAGTATTTGGGCTACACCTTC	CASKEGQYLGYTF
-	TRBV27	TRBJ2-1	TRBD2	TGTGCCAGCGGGACTAGCGGGAACCTTGAGCAGTTCTTC	CASGTSGNLEQFF
-	TRBV27	TRBJ2-3	TRBD1	TGTGCCAGCAGTCTCCTTCCGGGACAGGCCAAATCTAGCACAGATACGCAGTATTTT	CASSLLPGQAKSSTDTQYF
-	TRBV19	TRBJ1-1	-	TGTGCCAGTAGTATGCGGGGTCCCCCGAGTGGTACTGAAGCTTTCTTT	CASSMRGPPSGTEAFF
-	TRBV4-2	TRBJ2-2	TRBD2	TGTGCCAGCAGCCCCAGGGTGCGGGAGGGTCCAGCGAACACCGGGGAGCTGTTTTTT	CASSPRVREGPANTGELFF
-	TRBV2	TRBJ2-1	TRBD2	TGTGCCAGCAAAACTAGCGGATACAATGAGCAGTTCTTC	CASKTSGYNEQFF
-	TRBV28	TRBJ2-3	-	TGTGCCAGCATAAGTTTAGTTGTAGGTAAAAATACGCAGTATTTT	CASISLVVGKNTQYF
once	TRBV27	TRBJ2-1	TRBD2	TGTGCCAGCAGTTTAATCACTAGCGGGGTCAATGAGCAGTTCTTC	CASSLITSGVNEQFF
-	TRBV15	TRBJ1-4	TRBD1	TGTGCCACCAGCAGAGGGGTGACAACAGGGGGTGAAAAACTGTTTTTT	CATSRGVTTGGEKLFF
once	TRBV10-3	TRBJ2-7	TRBD2	TGTGCCATCAGTGTCGGGACTAGCGGGAAAGTAGGGGTCGAGCAGTACTTC	CAISVGTSGKVGVEQYF